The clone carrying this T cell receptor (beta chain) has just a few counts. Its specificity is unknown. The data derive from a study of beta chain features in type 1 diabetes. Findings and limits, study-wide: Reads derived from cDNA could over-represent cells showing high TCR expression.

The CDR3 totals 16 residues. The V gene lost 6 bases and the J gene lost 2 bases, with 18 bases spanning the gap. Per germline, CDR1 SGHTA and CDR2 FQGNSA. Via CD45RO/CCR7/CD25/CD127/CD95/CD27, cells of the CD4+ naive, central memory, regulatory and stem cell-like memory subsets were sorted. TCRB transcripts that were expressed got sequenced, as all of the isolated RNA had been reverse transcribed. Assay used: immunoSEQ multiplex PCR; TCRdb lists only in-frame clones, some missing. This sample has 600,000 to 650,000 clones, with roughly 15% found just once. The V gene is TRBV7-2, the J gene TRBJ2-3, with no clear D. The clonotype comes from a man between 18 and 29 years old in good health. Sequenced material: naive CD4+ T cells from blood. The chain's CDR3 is CASSGEATRPTDTQYF. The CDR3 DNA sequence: TGTGCCAGCAGTGGGGAAGCGACCCGCCCCACAGATACGCAGTATTTT.